These T cell receptor beta chains were read from a single sample in a study of long-term antiretroviral therapy in people with HIV. Assay used: immunoSEQ multiplex PCR; TCRdb lists only in-frame clones, some missing. Here the sample spans 20,000 to 25,000 clones, under 85% being singletons. The sample here was unsorted PBMCs, taken 1.1 years before starting antiretroviral therapy. Receptors were obtained from a woman aged 40-49 years with HIV. Both conserved end residues are part of each CDR3. Each record gives: clone size, J gene, V gene, D gene, CDR3 protein, CDR3 DNA. The D gene is left open where the match is weak. Not all rows give a size; the values are once, few, many and, for expanded clones, a class.

abundance: NA
j_gene: TRBJ1-2
v_gene: TRBV5-1
d_gene: NA
CDR3aa: CASSLGLAATNYGYTF
CDR3nt: TGCGCCAGCAGCCTGGGATTAGCGGCGACTAACTATGGCTACACCTTC

abundance: NA
j_gene: TRBJ1-5
v_gene: TRBV7-9
d_gene: TRBD1
CDR3aa: CASSLVGRGPYSNQPQHF
CDR3nt: TGTGCCAGCAGCTTAGTGGGCAGGGGGCCTTATAGCAATCAGCCCCAGCATTTT

abundance: NA
j_gene: TRBJ2-1
v_gene: TRBV25-1
d_gene: TRBD2
CDR3aa: CASTKTPTSGGKNEQFF
CDR3nt: TGTGCCAGCACCAAAACCCCGACTAGCGGGGGAAAGAATGAGCAGTTCTTC

abundance: NA
j_gene: TRBJ2-7
v_gene: TRBV5-4
d_gene: TRBD2
CDR3aa: CASSMGLAETYEQYF
CDR3nt: TGTGCCAGCAGCATGGGACTAGCGGAGACCTACGAGCAGTACTTC

abundance: NA
j_gene: TRBJ2-1
v_gene: TRBV11-2
d_gene: NA
CDR3aa: CASSWLGDEQFF
CDR3nt: TGTGCCAGCAGCTGGCTGGGCGATGAGCAGTTCTTC

abundance: NA
j_gene: TRBJ1-5
v_gene: TRBV19
d_gene: TRBD1
CDR3aa: CASSAYPGQGAEHF
CDR3nt: TGTGCCAGTAGTGCCTACCCTGGACAGGGGGCCGAACATTTT

abundance: few
j_gene: TRBJ2-7
v_gene: TRBV10-3
d_gene: NA
CDR3aa: CAISEIGGHEQYF
CDR3nt: TGTGCCATCAGTGAGATCGGGGGCCACGAGCAGTACTTC

abundance: NA
j_gene: TRBJ2-3
v_gene: TRBV19
d_gene: NA
CDR3aa: CASSTNSRITDTQYF
CDR3nt: TGTGCCAGTAGCACCAATAGCCGTATCACAGATACGCAGTATTTT

abundance: NA
j_gene: TRBJ2-6
v_gene: TRBV21-1
d_gene: NA
CDR3aa: CASSLQQGTSGANVLTF
CDR3nt: TGTGCCAGCAGCCTTCAACAGGGGACATCTGGGGCCAACGTCCTGACTTTC

abundance: NA
j_gene: TRBJ1-5
v_gene: TRBV7-2
d_gene: NA
CDR3aa: CASSLAPRFGNQPQHF
CDR3nt: TGTGCCAGCAGCTTAGCCCCCAGGTTTGGCAATCAGCCCCAGCATTTT

abundance: NA
j_gene: TRBJ2-7
v_gene: TRBV11-2
d_gene: NA
CDR3aa: CASSLDSTGIYYEQYF
CDR3nt: TGTGCCAGCAGCTTAGACAGTACAGGGATCTACTACGAGCAGTACTTC

abundance: NA
j_gene: TRBJ2-3
v_gene: TRBV7-9
d_gene: TRBD2
CDR3aa: CASSSLAGEADTQYF
CDR3nt: TGTGCCAGCAGCTCCTTAGCGGGAGAGGCAGATACGCAGTATTTT

abundance: NA
j_gene: TRBJ2-2
v_gene: TRBV2
d_gene: TRBD1
CDR3aa: CASSEAPGGMDTGELFF
CDR3nt: TGTGCCAGCAGTGAGGCCCCAGGGGGAATGGACACCGGGGAGCTGTTTTTT

abundance: NA
j_gene: TRBJ2-7
v_gene: TRBV2
d_gene: NA
CDR3aa: CAGRATSSYEQYF
CDR3nt: TGTGCCGGGCGGGCCACTAGCTCCTACGAGCAGTACTTC

abundance: NA
j_gene: TRBJ2-5
v_gene: TRBV7-9
d_gene: TRBD1
CDR3aa: CASSLGGQGHQETQYF
CDR3nt: TGTGCCAGCAGCTTGGGCGGACAGGGACACCAAGAGACCCAGTACTTC

abundance: NA
j_gene: TRBJ2-3
v_gene: TRBV4-2
d_gene: TRBD2
CDR3aa: CASSQVGLENTQYF
CDR3nt: TGTGCCAGCAGCCAGGTGGGACTAGAGAATACGCAGTATTTT

abundance: NA
j_gene: TRBJ2-5
v_gene: TRBV11-2
d_gene: NA
CDR3aa: CASSLYLLRAETQYF
CDR3nt: TGTGCCAGCAGCTTATACTTACTTCGGGCAGAGACCCAGTACTTC

abundance: NA
j_gene: TRBJ1-5
v_gene: TRBV6-5
d_gene: NA
CDR3aa: CASSYSPAYSNQPQHF
CDR3nt: TGTGCCAGCAGTTACTCCCCAGCTTATAGCAATCAGCCCCAGCATTTT

abundance: NA
j_gene: TRBJ2-7
v_gene: TRBV25-1
d_gene: TRBD1
CDR3aa: CASSDAWTGSYEQYF
CDR3nt: TGTGCCAGCAGTGATGCATGGACAGGGTCCTACGAGCAGTACTTC

abundance: NA
j_gene: TRBJ2-3
v_gene: TRBV19
d_gene: NA
CDR3aa: CASSNRNRGFTDTQYF
CDR3nt: TGTGCCAGTAGCAATAGAAACCGGGGCTTCACAGATACGCAGTATTTT

abundance: NA
j_gene: TRBJ1-5
v_gene: TRBV19
d_gene: TRBD1
CDR3aa: CASSPTTGFSNQPQHF
CDR3nt: TGTGCCAGTAGTCCTACGACAGGGTTTTCCAATCAGCCCCAGCATTTT

abundance: NA
j_gene: TRBJ2-7
v_gene: TRBV5-4
d_gene: NA
CDR3aa: CASSLDWGGSPYEQYF
CDR3nt: TGTGCCAGCAGCTTGGATTGGGGGGGCTCCCCCTACGAGCAGTACTTC

abundance: once
j_gene: TRBJ2-7
v_gene: TRBV27
d_gene: NA
CDR3aa: CASSNRALSQHEQYF
CDR3nt: TGTGCCAGCAGTAATCGGGCTCTATCTCAACACGAGCAGTACTTC

abundance: NA
j_gene: TRBJ1-1
v_gene: TRBV30
d_gene: NA
CDR3aa: CAWTTGAAVTEAFF
CDR3nt: TGTGCCTGGACCACTGGGGCAGCGGTCACTGAAGCTTTCTTT

abundance: NA
j_gene: TRBJ2-1
v_gene: TRBV4-3
d_gene: TRBD2
CDR3aa: CASSRIASAGGNNEQFF
CDR3nt: TGCGCCAGCAGCCGCATAGCGTCAGCGGGGGGAAACAATGAGCAGTTCTTC